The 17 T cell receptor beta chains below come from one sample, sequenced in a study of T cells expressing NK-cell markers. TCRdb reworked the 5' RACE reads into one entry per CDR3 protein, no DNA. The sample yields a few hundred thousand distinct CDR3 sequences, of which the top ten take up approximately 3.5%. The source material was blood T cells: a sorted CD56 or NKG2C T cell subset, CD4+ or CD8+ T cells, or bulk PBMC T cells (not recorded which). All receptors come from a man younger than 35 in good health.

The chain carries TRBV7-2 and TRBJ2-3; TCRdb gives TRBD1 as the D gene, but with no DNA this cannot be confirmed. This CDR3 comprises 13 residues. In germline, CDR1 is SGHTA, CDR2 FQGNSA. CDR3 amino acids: CASSFWGTDTQYF. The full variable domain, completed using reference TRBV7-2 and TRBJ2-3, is GAGVSQSPSNKVTEKGKDVELRCDPISGHTALYWYRQSLGQGLEFLIYFQGNSAPDKSGLPSDRFSAERTGGSVSTLTIQRTQQEDSAVYLCASSFWGTDTQYFGPGTRLTVL.

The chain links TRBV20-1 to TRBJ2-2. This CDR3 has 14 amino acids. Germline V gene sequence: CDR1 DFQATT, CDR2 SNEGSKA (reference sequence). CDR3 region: CSARDPGISGELFF.

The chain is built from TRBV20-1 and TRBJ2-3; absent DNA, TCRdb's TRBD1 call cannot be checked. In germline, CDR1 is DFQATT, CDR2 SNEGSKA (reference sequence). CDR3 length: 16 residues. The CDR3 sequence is CSARDVRTGVTDTQYF.

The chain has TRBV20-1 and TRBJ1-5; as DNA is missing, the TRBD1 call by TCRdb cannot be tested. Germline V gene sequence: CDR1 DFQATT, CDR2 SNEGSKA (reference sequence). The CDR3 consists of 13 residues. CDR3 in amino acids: CSTVTGSNQPQHF.

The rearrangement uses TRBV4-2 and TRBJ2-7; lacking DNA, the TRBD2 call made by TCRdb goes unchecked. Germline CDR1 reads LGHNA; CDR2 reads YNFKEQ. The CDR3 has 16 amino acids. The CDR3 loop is CASSQVVREGHHEQYF.

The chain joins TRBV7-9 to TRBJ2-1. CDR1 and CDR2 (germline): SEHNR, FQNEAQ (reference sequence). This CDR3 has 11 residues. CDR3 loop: CASNQGNEQFF.

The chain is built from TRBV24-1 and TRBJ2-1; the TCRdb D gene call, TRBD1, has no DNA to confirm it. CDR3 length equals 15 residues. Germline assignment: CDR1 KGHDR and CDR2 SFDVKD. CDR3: CATSDRWGYYNEQFF.

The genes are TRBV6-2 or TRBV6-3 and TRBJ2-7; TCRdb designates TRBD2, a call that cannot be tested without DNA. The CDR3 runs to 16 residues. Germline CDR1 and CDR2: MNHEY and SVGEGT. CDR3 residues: CASSYSLAGGFVEQYF.

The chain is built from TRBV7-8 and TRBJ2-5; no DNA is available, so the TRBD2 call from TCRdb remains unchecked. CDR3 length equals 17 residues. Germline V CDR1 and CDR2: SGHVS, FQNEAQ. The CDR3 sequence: CASSLLLPGEGEETQYF.

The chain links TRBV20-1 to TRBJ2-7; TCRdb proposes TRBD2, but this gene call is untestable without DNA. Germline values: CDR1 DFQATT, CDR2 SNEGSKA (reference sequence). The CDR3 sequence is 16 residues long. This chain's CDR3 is CSARVGIAGALYEQYF.

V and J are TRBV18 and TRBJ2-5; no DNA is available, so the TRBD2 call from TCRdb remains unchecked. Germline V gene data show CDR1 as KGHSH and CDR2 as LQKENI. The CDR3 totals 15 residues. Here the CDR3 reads CASSEGTSGEETQYF.

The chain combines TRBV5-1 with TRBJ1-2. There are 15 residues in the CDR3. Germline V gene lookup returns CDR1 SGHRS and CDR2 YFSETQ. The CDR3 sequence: CASSREDGTYYGYTF.

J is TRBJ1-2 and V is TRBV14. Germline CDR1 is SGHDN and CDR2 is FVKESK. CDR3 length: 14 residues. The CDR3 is CASSQVAKGYGYTF.

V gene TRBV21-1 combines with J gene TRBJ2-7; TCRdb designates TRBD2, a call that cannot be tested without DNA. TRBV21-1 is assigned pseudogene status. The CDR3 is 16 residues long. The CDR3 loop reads CASSSRLADLTYEQYF.

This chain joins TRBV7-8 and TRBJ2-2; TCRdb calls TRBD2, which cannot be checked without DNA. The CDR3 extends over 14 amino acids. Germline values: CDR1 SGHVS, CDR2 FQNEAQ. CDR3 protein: CASSPGLPTGELFF.

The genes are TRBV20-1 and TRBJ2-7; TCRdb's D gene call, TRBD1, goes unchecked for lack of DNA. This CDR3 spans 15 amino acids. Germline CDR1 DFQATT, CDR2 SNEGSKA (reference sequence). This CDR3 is CSARDKDRGLYEQYF.

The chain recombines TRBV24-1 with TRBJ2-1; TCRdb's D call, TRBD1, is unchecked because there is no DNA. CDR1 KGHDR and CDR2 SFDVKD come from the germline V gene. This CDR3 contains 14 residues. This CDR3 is CATSVRGGINEQFF.